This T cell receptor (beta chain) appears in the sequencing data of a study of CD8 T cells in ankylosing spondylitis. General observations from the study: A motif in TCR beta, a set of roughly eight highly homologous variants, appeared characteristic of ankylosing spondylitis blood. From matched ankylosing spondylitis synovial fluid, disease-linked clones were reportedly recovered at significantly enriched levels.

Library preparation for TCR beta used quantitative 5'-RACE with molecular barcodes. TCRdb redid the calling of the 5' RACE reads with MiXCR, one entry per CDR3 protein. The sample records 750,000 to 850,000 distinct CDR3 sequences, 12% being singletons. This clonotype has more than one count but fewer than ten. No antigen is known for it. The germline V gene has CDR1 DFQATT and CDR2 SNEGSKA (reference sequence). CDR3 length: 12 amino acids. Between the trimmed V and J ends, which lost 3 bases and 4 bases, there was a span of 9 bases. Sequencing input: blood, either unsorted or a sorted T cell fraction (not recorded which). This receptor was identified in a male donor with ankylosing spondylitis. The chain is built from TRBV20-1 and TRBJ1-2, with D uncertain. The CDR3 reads CSASSPPYGYTF. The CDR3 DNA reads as TGCAGTGCTAGTAGTCCCCCCTATGGCTACACCTTC.